This TCR beta chain was profiled in a study of ipilimumab plus nivolumab after autologous stem cell transplantation. Broader study findings: Per the authors, repertoire, Treg and microbiota data justify further study.

This clone was counted once. Antigen unknown. Repertoires were generated with immunoSEQ multiplex PCR, while TCRdb's copy carries only in-frame clones and drops some. The repertoire has about 43,000 clones, about 88% of them found once; the top ten carry 0.7% to 0.95%. Patients received nivolumab 3 mg/kg at weeks 1, 4, 7, 10, then fortnightly to week 26. Germline V gives CDR1 MNHEY, CDR2 SMNVEV (reference sequence). The CDR3 extends over 13 amino acids. V was cut by 0 bases and J by 7 bases, with 9 bases left in between. This specimen was PBMCs, taken in a trial of ipilimumab plus nivolumab as post-transplant consolidation. This clonotype was obtained from a male donor with multiple myeloma. The V gene is TRBV27, the J gene TRBJ2-5; no reliable D call. CDR3 sequence: CASSLSGFGTQYF. Here the CDR3 DNA reads TGTGCCAGCAGTTTATCAGGGTTCGGGACCCAGTACTTC.